This entry describes one T cell receptor (beta chain). The data were obtained in a study of blood T cell repertoires in COVID-19. About the research overall: Material from acute and convalescent COVID-19 was sourced from the United States, Italy and Spain. PBMCs, B-cell-depleted T cells, or T cells were the source of the cDNA or gDNA that made up the material.

Germline lookup yields CDR1 SGHKS and CDR2 YYEKEE (reference sequence). The CDR3 length is 14 residues. The junction had 6 bases not matched to a gene; V was cut back by 4 bases and J by 8 bases. In the authors' methods: Reference gene primer amplification in the assay estimated nucleated cell counts. The data were produced by immunoSEQ multiplex PCR, yet TCRdb's version contains in-frame clones alone and is incomplete. V, J and clone size are taken as reported in that table, and D and trimming were inferred from the DNA itself. The sample lists about 240,000 clones, around 83% occurring once. The chain employs TRBV5-5 and TRBJ1-6, with 7 positions matching TRBD1. Sequencing was carried out using peripheral blood. The sequence derives from a woman of 80 years or more with acute or convalescent COVID-19. The CDR3 reads CASSRRQGDSPLHF. The DNA for the CDR3 is TGTGCCAGCAGCCGCCGACAGGGTGATTCACCCCTCCACTTT.